A selection of T cell receptor beta chains follows, all from one sample in a study of blood T cell repertoires in COVID-19. Method: immunoSEQ multiplex PCR; TCRdb's copy keeps in-frame clones and lacks some. The repertoire has about 190,000 clones, roughly 80% of them found once; the top ten carry 4.5% to 6.5%. Sequencing was carried out using peripheral blood. The receptors were gathered from a woman aged 25 to 39 with acute or convalescent COVID-19. The conserved cysteine and the conserved F or W are not part of the CDR3 here.

j_call,v_call,cdr3_aa
TRBJ1-3,TRBV6-5,ASANGLGNTIY
TRBJ1-5,TRBV13,ASSLGGGGNQPQH
TRBJ1-1,TRBV6-4,ASRATGGTEAF
TRBJ1-5,TRBV2,ASTTRDTYNQPQH
TRBJ1-5,TRBV7-5,VRSRVGGRNQPQH
TRBJ1-2,TRBV6-6,ASSYSEQGNGYT
TRBJ1-1,TRBV27,ASSRQGLNTEAF
TRBJ2-5,TRBV28,ASSLAGGQAETQY
TRBJ1-1,TRBV7-2,ASNPTASMNTEAF
TRBJ2-3,TRBV7-9,ASSPGQRSTDTQY
TRBJ1-2,TRBV6-4,ASKDSPWGNYGYT
TRBJ2-7,TRBV7-6,ASSTKLGEAPREQY
TRBJ2-7,TRBV7-9,ASSREYEQY
TRBJ1-2,TRBV5-1,ASSLRTGGSYGYT
TRBJ1-4,TRBV28,ASSFPDRGLEKLF
TRBJ1-1,TRBV28,ASSLRSEAF
TRBJ1-1,TRBV28,ASSLPGNTEAF
TRBJ2-1,TRBV27,ASSRSSYNEQF
TRBJ2-3,TRBV29-1,SVIESGFSTDTQY
TRBJ2-5,TRBV4-1,ASSLGDRDQETQY
TRBJ2-7,TRBV6-2/TRBV6-3,ASSYSMEGGRQY
TRBJ1-4,TRBV28,ASSSLQGGTGKLF
TRBJ2-2,TRBV2,ASRGLAGVGGELF
TRBJ1-1,TRBV30,AWSIGGYTEAF
TRBJ1-2,TRBV15,ATSLGGTGNYYGYT
TRBJ1-2,TRBV5-1,ASSLFQGANYGYT
TRBJ1-2,TRBV7-6,ASSPTYAYGYT
TRBJ1-2,TRBV10-3,AIPQSDYGYT
TRBJ1-5,TRBV15,ATSGLQNPNQPQH
TRBJ1-1,TRBV11-2,ASSLVSGQTKAF
TRBJ1-3,TRBV9,ASGAEGANSGNTIY
TRBJ1-2,TRBV14,ASSPGVDYGYT
TRBJ1-1,TRBV28,ASSLSNRVYTEAF
TRBJ2-1,TRBV7-2,ADRPFSGSYNEQF
TRBJ1-1,TRBV6-2/TRBV6-3,ASSYGRVTEAF
TRBJ1-2,TRBV5-1,ASSLWGDQGYT
TRBJ2-5,TRBV7-9,ASRPKAAEETQY